This T cell receptor beta chain was recorded in a study of identical twins. Notes on the study in general: Abundant beta clonotypes from cord blood had fewer insertions, unlike memory repertoires, which showed none. Conclusions came from cross-sectional statistical analysis, not from following the same donors.

Addition of a universal primer site occurred through template switching, and cDNA carried unique molecular identifiers. TCRdb reanalysed the 5' RACE reads using MiXCR and keeps one entry per CDR3 protein. The table shows about 810,000 distinct CDR3 sequences, with roughly 12% occurring only once. Germline values: CDR1 SGHAT, CDR2 FQNNGV. This CDR3 region has 15 residues. Trimming cost V 1 base and J 1 base, with 10 bases left between them. Of note for this clonotype: Its target is not known.

This sample was shared with a second study, whose subject was yellow fever vaccine responses in identical twins.

This chain links TRBV11-2 with TRBJ2-5; D is tentatively TRBD1 or TRBD2 (5 bases each). Sequences were obtained from PBMCs. This receptor was taken from a woman between 18 and 29 years old in good health. DNA for the CDR3: TGTGCCAGCAGCTTAGTATATGGGACCCAAGAGACCCAGTACTTC. Encoded protein: CASSLVYGTQETQYF.